These 30 T cell receptor beta chains were sequenced from one sample in a study of blood T cells in healthy people across ages. With a J-beta primer mix and a sample-barcoded 5' primer, a second PCR ran about 7 to 12 cycles. Using its own MiXCR run on the 5' RACE reads, TCRdb lists one record per CDR3 protein. In the table there are approximately 850,000 distinct CDR3 sequences, under 55% of which are singletons. Sample: blood. These receptors all come from a man aged 60 to 69 in good health.

The chain carries TRBV3-1 and TRBJ2-3; a possible D gene is TRBD2 (5 bases). V was shortened by 3 bases and J by 3 bases, with 13 bases between the two germline ends. Germline V gene lookup returns CDR1 LGHDT and CDR2 YNNKEL (reference sequence). The CDR3 extends over 15 amino acids. CDR3 protein: CASSHTGKGTDTQYF. The DNA of the CDR3 is TGTGCCAGCAGCCACACGGGGAAGGGAACAGATACGCAGTATTTT.

This clonotype occurred a few times. V is TRBV20-1 and J is TRBJ1-1, with D uncertain. The germline CDR1 and CDR2 sequences are DFQATT and SNEGSKA (reference sequence). The CDR3 has 14 residues. With 7 bases removed from V and 5 bases from J, the gap between germline ends came to 20 bases. The CDR3 loop reads CSGTTDLLDTEAFF. The CDR3 DNA follows: TGCAGTGGTACGACGGACCTCCTCGATACTGAAGCTTTCTTT.

Details on this clonotype: Sequence at one end of the junction differs from germline and may be a read error. This chain connects TRBV7-2 to TRBJ2-5; tentatively, D is TRBD2 (6 bases). Per the germline V gene, CDR1 is SGHTA and CDR2 is FQGNSA. The CDR3 extends over 15 amino acids. The CDR3 DNA reads as TGTGCCAGCAGCTTGGTCCGGGGGACGGAAGAGACCCCGTACTTC. This codes for CASSLVRGTEETPYF.

The rearrangement uses TRBV15 and TRBJ2-1; the match to TRBD2 covers 10 bases. The J call is doubtful: the DNA matches TRBJ2-7 better. CDR1 is LNHNV and CDR2 is YYDKDF in the germline V gene (reference sequence). This CDR3 is 15 amino acids long. CDR3 sequence (DNA): TGTGCCACCAGCAGTCTAGCGGGGGCCTACAATGAGCAGTACTTC. Translation: CATSSLAGAYNEQYF.

This clonotype was seen only a few times. The chain is built from TRBV27 and TRBJ1-2, with D perhaps matching TRBD1 (6 bases). The CDR3 covers 13 residues. Germline-derived CDR1 and CDR2 are MNHEY and SMNVEV (reference sequence). Deletions cut 5 bases from V and 8 bases from J, with 15 bases between. The CDR3: CASSTHGGLGYTF. As DNA, the CDR3 is TGTGCCAGCAGTACCCATGGGGGGCTCGGCTACACCTTC.

This clonotype was detected many times. V gene TRBV4-3 combines with J gene TRBJ1-2; 9 positions agree with TRBD1. CDR3 length: 16 residues. Per germline, CDR1 LGHNA and CDR2 YSLEER. J gave up 1 base and V 4 bases, and 7 bases lay outside the gene matches. The DNA for the CDR3 is TGCGCCAGCAGCCGGAAGGACAGGGGCCATAACTATGGCTACACCTTC. This encodes CASSRKDRGHNYGYTF.

This chain uses TRBV20-1 with TRBJ1-1; TRBD1 matches 9 bases. CDR1 is DFQATT, CDR2 SNEGSKA, per germline (reference sequence). The CDR3 consists of 16 residues. J gave up 0 bases and V 1 base, and 6 bases lay outside the gene matches. The CDR3 is CSARGPGQGMNTEAFF. For the CDR3, the DNA is TGCAGTGCTAGAGGACCGGGACAGGGAATGAACACTGAAGCTTTCTTT.

This clonotype was observed a handful of times. The V call is TRBV5-4, the J call TRBJ2-4; unclear D gene. Germline CDR1 is SGHNT and CDR2 is YYREEE (reference sequence). CDR3 length: 14 residues. V shed 4 bases and J shed 6 bases, with 14 bases lying between them. The DNA of the CDR3 is TGTGCCAGCAGCCCAAGGCAGTCCACAAACATTCAGTACTTC. Translation gives CASSPRQSTNIQYF.

The sample holds a few counts of this clonotype. The CDR3: CASSYWQQETQYF. DNA for the CDR3: TGTGCCAGCAGTTATTGGCAGCAAGAGACCCAGTACTTC. J is TRBJ2-5 and V is TRBV6-2 or TRBV6-3; D is uncertain. The V and J ends lost 3 bases and 2 bases respectively, with 7 bases between them. The CDR3 runs 13 residues. Germline-derived CDR1 and CDR2 are MNHEY and SVGEGT.

Note on this clonotype: The junction shows a germline mismatch at one end, possibly a read error. V and J are TRBV20-1 and TRBJ2-7, with TRBD2 as a possible D gene (7 bases). CDR1 is DFQATT, CDR2 SNEGSKA, per germline (reference sequence). There are 16 residues in the CDR3. CDR3: CSASPYGGQGLYGQYF. In DNA form, the CDR3 reads TGCAGTGCTAGCCCCTACGGGGGGCAGGGTCTCTACGGGCAGTACTTC.

CDR3 bases: TGTGCCACCAGCAGTTTAGCGGGGGGGGAGTACGAGCAGTACTTC. This codes for CATSSLAGGEYEQYF. This chain connects TRBV15 to TRBJ2-7; 11 bases match TRBD2. The CDR3 covers 15 residues. Unmatched junction bases numbered 5, after V lost 3 bases and J lost 4 bases. CDR1 and CDR2 from the germline V gene are LNHNV and YYDKDF (reference sequence).

The chain has TRBV20-1 and TRBJ2-3; D is possibly TRBD1 (5 bases). Germline V gene lookup returns CDR1 DFQATT and CDR2 SNEGSKA (reference sequence). Trimming took 3 bases from V and 0 from J, leaving 10 bases between them. The CDR3 contains 14 residues. The DNA for the CDR3 is TGCAGTGCTAGGGTCAAGGGGAGCACAGATACGCAGTATTTT. Translated: CSARVKGSTDTQYF.

The J gene is TRBJ1-5, the V gene TRBV28; TRBD1 might be the D (5 bases). Trimming stripped 4 bases from V and 3 bases from J, with 7 bases between. CDR3 length equals 13 residues. The germline V gene encodes CDR1 MDHEN and CDR2 SYDVKM. CDR3 region: CASSWGNNQPQHF. The CDR3, as DNA: TGTGCCAGCAGTTGGGGGAACAATCAGCCCCAGCATTTT.

This CDR3 reads CASSPTPLAGGSYEQYF. For the CDR3, the DNA is TGTGCCAGCAGCCCTACGCCCTTAGCGGGGGGATCCTACGAGCAGTACTTC. The rearrangement links TRBV3-1 to TRBJ2-7, with TRBD2 identical over 10 bases. J was trimmed by 1 base and V by 4 bases; bases with no gene match: 10. Germline assignment: CDR1 LGHDT and CDR2 YNNKEL (reference sequence). The CDR3 covers 17 residues.

This clonotype has a count of ten or more. The chain carries TRBV15 and TRBJ2-6; D uncertain. Germline V gene data show CDR1 as LNHNV and CDR2 as YYDKDF (reference sequence). Trimming pared 0 bases from V and 1 base from J, leaving 7 bases between. The CDR3 loop spans 16 amino acids. CDR3 loop: CATSRDYVSGANVLTF. The CDR3 bases are TGTGCCACCAGCAGAGATTATGTGTCTGGGGCCAACGTCCTGACTTTC.

The chain recombines TRBV6-6 with TRBJ1-2; 8 bases fit TRBD1. The CDR3 totals 13 residues. Germline CDR1 reads MNHNY; CDR2 reads SVGAGI (reference sequence). Germline trimming cut 7 bases from V and 4 bases from J; bases unmatched to any gene: 5. The CDR3 DNA follows: TGTGCCAGCACCCTGACAGGGGCCTATGGCTACACCTTC. The encoded protein is CASTLTGAYGYTF.

CDR3 in amino acids: CASSETSGLETQYF. The DNA for the CDR3 is TGTGCCAGCAGTGAAACCTCAGGATTAGAGACCCAGTACTTC. J is TRBJ2-5 and V is TRBV6-1; D ambiguous. The CDR3 loop spans 14 amino acids. In germline, CDR1 is MNHNS, CDR2 SASEGT. Deletions cut 2 bases from V and 4 bases from J, with 11 bases between.

A remark on this clonotype: A much more abundant neighbour one base away suggests this may be a read error. This sequence joins TRBV5-6 and TRBJ2-4; 11 bases are a match to TRBD2. The end of the DNA aligns better with TRBJ2-7, so the J call may be wrong. The CDR3 runs to 16 residues. Germline V gene lookup returns CDR1 SGHDT and CDR2 YYEEEE. CDR3: CASSSDLAGGRYEQYF. The DNA for the CDR3 is TGTGCCAGCAGCTCCGACCTAGCGGGGGGCCGCTACGAGCAGTACTTC.

This chain joins TRBV29-1 and TRBJ1-4, with unresolved D. Germline CDR1 SQVTM, CDR2 ANQGSEA. This CDR3 region has 12 residues. Trimming shortened V by 4 bases and J by 8 bases, and 11 bases separated the two germline ends. The CDR3 coding sequence is TGCAGCGTTGGGTCCGACCGGGAAAAACTGTTTTTT. This gives the protein CSVGSDREKLFF. Filled out from reference TRBV29-1 and TRBJ1-4, the complete variable domain reads SAVISQKPSRDICQRGTSLTIQCQVDSQVTMMFWYRQQPGQSLTLIATANQGSEATYESGFVIDKFPISRPNLTFSTLTVSNMSPEDSSIYLCSVGSDREKLFFGSGTQLSVL.

This clonotype was seen only a few times. The CDR3 region has the DNA TGTGCCAGCAGTGAAGGAGGGGGCTCCTACAATGAGCAGTTCTTC. Its protein product is CASSEGGGSYNEQFF. This sequence joins TRBV25-1 and TRBJ2-1; D tentatively fits TRBD1 or TRBD2 (6 bases each). The CDR3 totals 15 residues. V was shortened by 2 bases and J by 0 bases, with 8 bases between the two germline ends. The V gene's germline CDR1 is MGHDK and CDR2 SYGVNS.

J is TRBJ2-7 and V is TRBV18; TRBD2 is a possible D gene (6 bases). CDR1 and CDR2 (germline): KGHSH, LQKENI. This CDR3 spans 13 amino acids. The V and J ends lost 11 bases and 6 bases respectively, with 20 bases between them. CDR3 region: CASGQGGSSEQYF. In DNA, the CDR3 is TGTGCCTCGGGTCAGGGAGGATCATCCGAGCAGTACTTC.

The chain recombines TRBV5-1 with TRBJ2-3; D uncertain. This CDR3 is 15 amino acids long. The germline CDR1 and CDR2 sequences are SGHRS and YFSETQ. V was shortened by 4 bases and J by 3 bases, with 15 bases between the two germline ends. The CDR3 DNA reads TGCGCCAGCAGCCCGGATGCGGTTCGGACAGATACGCAGTATTTT. Translation gives CASSPDAVRTDTQYF.

This clonotype showed up many times. The chain joins TRBV7-2 to TRBJ1-4, with D tentatively TRBD1 (5 bases). Germline CDR1 and CDR2: SGHTA and FQGNSA. The CDR3 extends over 15 amino acids. V gave up 1 base and J gave up 13 bases, with 19 bases separating them. This chain's CDR3 is CASSLEARSAGTLFF. Written as DNA, the CDR3 is TGTGCCAGCAGCTTAGAGGCGAGGTCGGCAGGGACACTGTTTTTT.

The J gene is TRBJ2-7, the V gene TRBV20-1; the match to TRBD2 covers 8 bases. Germline CDR1 is DFQATT and CDR2 is SNEGSKA (reference sequence). CDR3 length equals 16 residues. The CDR3 sequence: CTAVPLLRGEAYEQYF. As DNA, the CDR3 is TGCACCGCAGTCCCTCTCCTGCGGGGGGAGGCTTACGAGCAGTACTTC.

The CDR3 coding sequence is TGTGCCTGGAGTGGAGACAGGGGCCGCTACGAGCAGTACTTC. It specifies CAWSGDRGRYEQYF. The chain is built from TRBV30 and TRBJ2-5; 8 bases match TRBD1. The J call may be faulty, since TRBJ2-7 better matches the DNA end. The length of the CDR3 is 14 residues. Per germline, CDR1 GTSNPN and CDR2 SVGIG (reference sequence).

CDR3 protein: CSAFFRDRGHEQYF. DNA of the CDR3: TGCAGCGCGTTTTTCCGGGACAGGGGGCACGAGCAGTACTTC. This chain joins TRBV29-1 and TRBJ2-7, with 12 positions matching TRBD1. Germline V gives CDR1 SQVTM, CDR2 ANQGSEA. Trimming removed 7 bases from V and 5 bases from J; junction bases left unmatched: 9. The CDR3 is 14 residues long.

The chain joins TRBV6-6 to TRBJ2-7, with a tentative D call TRBD2 (6 bases). The CDR3 covers 15 residues. Trimming stripped 5 bases from V and 6 bases from J, with 20 bases between. Germline V gene lookup returns CDR1 MNHNY and CDR2 SVGAGI (reference sequence). In DNA form, the CDR3 reads TGTGCCAGCAGTCCCCCCGGAGGGCTGAGGGGCGAGCAGTACTTC. Its protein is CASSPPGGLRGEQYF.

The CDR3 is CASSLEGRRGSYNEQFF. The CDR3 DNA follows: TGTGCCAGCAGCTTAGAAGGCCGCCGTGGGTCCTACAATGAGCAGTTCTTC. The gene calls are TRBV7-9 and TRBJ2-1; no clear D gene. V was trimmed by 1 base and J by 1 base, leaving 14 bases between them. This CDR3 is 17 amino acids long. Germline CDR1 is SEHNR and CDR2 is FQNEAQ (reference sequence).

The chain links TRBV28 to TRBJ2-5; D gene ambiguous. The J call may be faulty, since TRBJ2-7 better matches the DNA end. The CDR3 totals 11 residues. Germline CDR1 and CDR2: MDHEN and SYDVKM. The CDR3: CASSPYTEQYF. In DNA, the CDR3 is TGTGCCAGCAGTCCTTACACCGAGCAGTACTTC.

CDR3 sequence: CASSVVVGPQETQYF. The CDR3 nucleotides read TGTGCCAGCAGCGTAGTTGTGGGACCTCAAGAGACCCAGTACTTC. The chain couples TRBV9 to TRBJ2-5; perhaps D is TRBD1 or TRBD2 (5 bases each). V lost 0 bases and J lost 2, with 11 bases in between. This CDR3 is 15 amino acids long. The germline CDR1 and CDR2 sequences are SGDLS and YYNGEE.